A single sample is the source of the 5 T cell receptor beta chains below, sequenced in a study of T-cell reconstitution after alpha-beta-depleted transplantation in children (dated by TCRdb to about 2016). The method behind the library was PCR. The sample was run on an Illumina HiSeq 2500. TCR library preparation used molecular barcoding, with unique molecular identifiers applied to normalize quantification of the TCRbeta repertoire. TCRdb ran its own pipeline on the public reads, namely fastp trimming at Q25 and MiXCR clone calling, and kept in-frame beta chains. Merged by CDR3 protein, the rows form single entries marked with the most common genes and DNA. Present in this sample are under 750,000 distinct CDR3 sequences, 23% of which were seen just once. The leading ten clones occupy 13% to 15% of the sample. This sample's treatment or condition label indicates: allogeneic hematopoietic cell transplantation with graft depleted of TCRalphabeta T cells and CD19 B cells.

The sequences come from PBMCs, mostly from graft donor cells, collected 360 days after TCRalphabeta/CD19-depleted stem cell transplant. All receptors derive from a boy under two years old who had a stem cell transplant for acute myeloid leukemia, so the T cells may come from the graft donor.

The sample holds many counts of this clonotype. This chain uses TRBV12-3 or TRBV12-4 with TRBJ2-1, with D possibly matching TRBD1 (6 bases). The CDR3 has 15 residues. The ends were cut back, 3 bases at V and 8 bases at J, with 17 bases in the middle. DNA for the CDR3: TGTGCCAGCAGTTTTGAGGCAGGGGAGCAGGATGAGCAGTTCTTC. Its protein is CASSFEAGEQDEQFF.

This clonotype was seen ten or more times. The chain carries TRBV5-1 and TRBJ1-5; 11 bases are a match to TRBD1. V trimming: 5 bases; J trimming: 7 bases; junction bases outside the gene matches: 5. Germline values: CDR1 SGHRS, CDR2 YFSETQ. This CDR3 has 14 amino acids. CDR3 sequence: CASRRTGGGQPQHF. The CDR3 coding sequence is TGCGCCAGCAGGAGGACAGGGGGCGGGCAGCCCCAGCATTTT.

This chain links TRBV24-1 with TRBJ1-3; D is undetermined. Trimming left V 0 bases short and J 0 bases short, with 2 bases between. The CDR3 is made up of 14 amino acids. The germline V gene encodes CDR1 KGHDR and CDR2 SFDVKD. The CDR3 DNA sequence: TGTGCCACCAGTGATTTGCGCTCTGGAAACACCATATATTTT. Translating gives CATSDLRSGNTIYF.

This clonotype was seen only a few times. CDR3 in DNA: TGCAGTGCTAGACCCGACCCCGGGGCAGTCTTAGGCTACGAGCAGTACTTC. It yields the protein CSARPDPGAVLGYEQYF. The V and J genes are TRBV20-1 and TRBJ2-7, with D perhaps given as TRBD1 or TRBD2 (5 bases each). Germline values: CDR1 DFQATT, CDR2 SNEGSKA (reference sequence). CDR3 size: 17 residues. The V and J ends lost 2 bases and 3 bases respectively, with 23 bases between them.

This clonotype was detected only a few times. CDR3 protein: CASSLGPHNSPLHF. In nucleotides, the CDR3 is TGTGCCAGCAGTTTAGGTCCACATAATTCACCCCTCCACTTT. The rearrangement joins TRBV12-3 or TRBV12-4 to TRBJ1-6; unclear D gene. The CDR3 extends over 14 amino acids. V was clipped by 1 base and J by 5 bases, with 6 bases between them.